This TCR beta chain was documented in a study of post-analysis software for immune sequencing data. Unique molecular identifiers were present in the TCR beta cDNA libraries. TCRdb used MiXCR to reprocess the PCR reads, holding one entry per CDR3 protein. The sample includes about 460,000 distinct CDR3 sequences, 40% to 55% of them seen just once. Sequenced material: blood. This TCR was sampled from a girl aged 10 to 17 with multiple sclerosis.

CDR3 in amino acids: CASRQSGEDTQYF. CDR3 bases: TGTGCCAGCAGACAGAGCGGGGAGGATACGCAGTATTTT. This chain links TRBV28 with TRBJ2-3; 7 bases are shared with TRBD2. The germline gives CDR1 MDHEN, CDR2 SYDVKM. CDR3 length equals 13 residues. V shed 6 bases, J shed 6 bases, and the junction held 6 bases outside the gene matches. The variable domain in full, with the rest retrieved from reference TRBV28 and TRBJ2-3, is DVKVTQSSRYLVKRTGEKVFLECVQDMDHENMFWYRQDPGLGLRLIYFSYDVKMKEKGDIPEGYSVSREKKERFSLILESASTNQTSMYLCASRQSGEDTQYFGPGTRLTVL.